One sample yielded the 24 T cell receptor beta chains listed below, sequenced in a study of shared clonotypes between healthy human individuals. Sequenced by immunoSEQ multiplex PCR; TCRdb stores in-frame clones only, minus some. The sample lists a few million clones, 90% to 95% occurring once. Naive CD8 cells were CD45RO-negative, positively selected for CCR7, excluding terminally differentiated effector memory CD45RA+ cells. Sequencing was carried out using naive CD8+ T cells from PBMCs. The receptor set was obtained from a man between 18 and 35 years old in good health. Some clones in this sample may be carry-over from other donors' samples.

The chain is built from TRBV7-9 and TRBJ2-5; D is ambiguous. The CDR3 loop spans 18 amino acids. Between the trimmed V and J ends, which lost 4 bases and 1 base, there was a span of 22 bases. The germline gives CDR1 SEHNR, CDR2 FQNEAQ (reference sequence). The CDR3 protein is CASSYRTVLTGPQETQYF. The CDR3 DNA follows: TGTGCCAGCAGCTACCGGACCGTACTAACCGGGCCCCAAGAGACCCAGTACTTC.

V and J are TRBV6-5 and TRBJ1-1; TRBD1 agrees at 12 bases. CDR1 is MNHEY, CDR2 SVGAGI, per germline. The CDR3 runs to 15 residues. The ends lost 5 bases at V and 4 bases at J; junction bases unmatched: 5. The CDR3 sequence: CASSTRDRGRTEAFF. The CDR3 DNA follows: TGTGCCAGCAGTACAAGGGACAGGGGGCGCACTGAAGCTTTCTTT.

CDR3 in DNA: TGCGCCAGCAGCCAAGAAACAGGGGGGGAAGCTTTCTTT. Amino acid sequence: CASSQETGGEAFF. V gene TRBV4-1 combines with J gene TRBJ1-1; 8 positions agree with TRBD1. V lost 0 bases, J lost 8 bases, and 2 bases stayed unmatched. Germline CDR1 MGHRA, CDR2 YSYEKL. The CDR3 is 13 amino acids.

The chain recombines TRBV9 with TRBJ2-1; TRBD2 aligns across 14 bases. CDR1 is SGDLS, CDR2 YYNGEE, per germline. V lost 4 bases, J lost 7 bases, and 16 bases stayed unmatched. The CDR3 totals 19 residues. DNA of the CDR3: TGTGCCAGCAGCCCCCGGGGACTAGCGGGAGCGAATTGGATAAATGAGCAGTTCTTC. Translation gives CASSPRGLAGANWINEQFF.

J is TRBJ2-1 and V is TRBV6-5; unclear D gene. Between the trimmed V and J ends, which lost 2 bases and 5 bases, there was a span of 4 bases. Per germline, CDR1 MNHEY and CDR2 SVGAGI. The CDR3 contains 12 residues. CDR3 region: CASSYRDNEQFF. The CDR3 DNA reads as TGTGCCAGCAGTTACAGGGACAATGAGCAGTTCTTC.

The genes are TRBV7-9 and TRBJ2-1; unclear D gene. The CDR3 consists of 12 residues. Between the trimmed V and J ends, which lost 3 bases and 8 bases, there was a span of 8 bases. The V gene's germline CDR1 is SEHNR and CDR2 FQNEAQ (reference sequence). DNA of the CDR3: TGTGCCAGCAGCTTTCCGTTGGATGAGCAGTTCTTC. Amino acid sequence: CASSFPLDEQFF.

V usage is TRBV11-2 and J usage is TRBJ2-1; the match to TRBD1 covers 7 bases. Trimming at V came to 5 bases and at J to 4 bases, leaving 5 bases not matched to a gene. The germline gives CDR1 SGHAT, CDR2 FQNNGV. The CDR3 spans 14 residues. CDR3 loop: CASSRTGDYNEQFF. The CDR3 DNA reads TGTGCCAGCAGCAGGACAGGAGATTACAATGAGCAGTTCTTC.

For this clone: The sample has other DNA sequences that encode this CDR3 too. V and J are TRBV6-5 and TRBJ2-7, with 10 bases aligning to TRBD2. The CDR3 has 13 amino acids. The V segment lost 6 bases and the J segment 3 bases; nucleotides outside the gene matches: 2. Per germline, CDR1 MNHEY and CDR2 SVGAGI. CDR3 in DNA: TGTGCCAGCAGGATAGCGGGGGGCTACGAGCAGTACTTC. Its translation is CASRIAGGYEQYF.

This chain connects TRBV30 to TRBJ2-2; D ambiguous. The V and J ends lost 0 bases and 7 bases respectively, with 9 bases between them. The CDR3 is 13 residues long. Germline values: CDR1 GTSNPN, CDR2 SVGIG (reference sequence). The CDR3 sequence is CAWSVEWNGELFF. CDR3 nucleotide sequence: TGTGCCTGGAGTGTAGAATGGAACGGGGAGCTGTTTTTT.

The CDR3 region is CASRQYGAANQPQHF. As DNA, the CDR3 is TGTGCCAGCCGACAATATGGGGCAGCCAATCAGCCCCAGCATTTT. The chain combines TRBV28 with TRBJ1-5; D is perhaps TRBD1 (5 bases). Germline values: CDR1 MDHEN, CDR2 SYDVKM. The CDR3 runs to 15 residues. V lost 8 bases and J 3 bases, leaving 17 bases between the germline ends.

The chain recombines TRBV10-3 with TRBJ1-5, with D unclear. The length of the CDR3 is 13 residues. The V gene lost 5 bases and the J gene lost 4 bases, with 9 bases spanning the gap. Looked up from germline, CDR1 is ENHRY and CDR2 is SYGVKD. CDR3 nucleotides: TGTGCCATCAGTCGCGAGAGGAATCAGCCCCAGCATTTT. Residues: CAISRERNQPQHF.

The chain employs TRBV29-1 and TRBJ2-4; the D gene could be TRBD1 or TRBD2 (6 bases each). V was shortened by 6 bases and J by 1 base, with 22 bases between the two germline ends. This CDR3 comprises 17 residues. Germline V lookup: CDR1 SQVTM, CDR2 ANQGSEA. For the CDR3, the DNA is TGCAGCGTCGAACAGGGTGGGTCGGGAGTGGCCAAAAACATTCAGTACTTC. Protein product: CSVEQGGSGVAKNIQYF.

The chain combines TRBV25-1 with TRBJ1-4; 7 bases agree with TRBD1. The CDR3 is 15 amino acids. Germline trimming cut 4 bases from V and 5 bases from J; bases unmatched to any gene: 7. Germline assignment: CDR1 MGHDK and CDR2 SYGVNS. CDR3 loop: CASSGTTGPNEKLFF. CDR3 in DNA: TGTGCCAGCAGTGGGACGACAGGGCCCAATGAAAAACTGTTTTTT.

V and J are TRBV21-1 and TRBJ1-1. TRBV21-1 is recorded as a pseudogene. The CDR3 covers 17 residues. CDR3 protein: CASSKVRWGVGGTEAFF. The CDR3 DNA reads TGTGCCAGCAGCAAAGTCCGGTGGGGAGTTGGAGGAACTGAAGCTTTCTTT.

The chain combines TRBV7-3 with TRBJ2-1; 9 bases agree with TRBD1. Germline-derived CDR1 and CDR2 are SGHTA and FQGTGA. Trimming removed 5 bases from V and 4 bases from J; junction bases left unmatched: 9. This CDR3 has 16 residues. CDR3 nucleotides: TGTGCCAGCAGCCCCGAGGACAGGGGCCAGTACAATGAGCAGTTCTTC. It encodes CASSPEDRGQYNEQFF.

J is TRBJ2-1 and V is TRBV4-1, with 9 nucleotides matching TRBD2. The junction had 5 bases not matched to a gene; V was cut back by 2 bases and J by 3 bases. The germline V gene has CDR1 MGHRA and CDR2 YSYEKL. The CDR3 totals 16 residues. The CDR3, as DNA: TGCGCCAGCAGCCAAACTTTAGCGGGAGTCTACAATGAGCAGTTCTTC. Protein sequence: CASSQTLAGVYNEQFF.

This chain joins TRBV4-3 and TRBJ2-5, with 7 bases identical to TRBD2. This CDR3 is built from 16 residues. Germline CDR1 and CDR2: LGHNA and YSLEER. Losses at the gene ends were 1 base for V and 2 bases for J; bases not matched to a gene: 7. The CDR3 bases are TGCGCCAGCAGCCAAGTCTGGGGAGGGAAGCAAGAGACCCAGTACTTC. Translating gives CASSQVWGGKQETQYF.

Note on this clone: The same CDR3 is also encoded by other DNA sequences in this sample. The chain recombines TRBV9 with TRBJ1-5; D ambiguous. Per germline, CDR1 SGDLS and CDR2 YYNGEE. Trimming removed 2 bases at V and 6 bases at J, with 9 bases between. This CDR3 is built from 13 residues. CDR3 amino acids: CASSVGPGQPQHF. For the CDR3, the DNA is TGTGCCAGCAGCGTCGGTCCGGGTCAGCCCCAGCATTTT.

The chain combines TRBV9 with TRBJ1-4, with 7 nucleotides matching TRBD1. Trimming cost V 3 bases and J 3 bases; bases outside gene matches: 5. There are 15 residues in the CDR3. Germline assignment: CDR1 SGDLS and CDR2 YYNGEE. The CDR3 protein is CASSGSGTANEKLFF. Here the CDR3 DNA reads TGTGCCAGCAGCGGATCCGGGACAGCTAATGAAAAACTGTTTTTT.

The gene calls are TRBV2 and TRBJ1-2; D might be TRBD1 (5 bases). V was clipped by 3 bases and J by 1 base, with 15 bases between them. The CDR3 spans 16 residues. CDR1 SNHLY and CDR2 FYNNEI come from the germline V gene. CDR3 loop: CASSEDDRAFNYGYTF. CDR3 sequence (DNA): TGTGCCAGCAGTGAGGACGACAGAGCCTTTAACTATGGCTACACCTTC.

This chain connects TRBV5-6 to TRBJ1-1, with 7 bases matching TRBD1. The CDR3 spans 16 residues. The V segment lost 2 bases and the J segment 0 bases; nucleotides outside the gene matches: 7. Germline V lookup: CDR1 SGHDT, CDR2 YYEEEE. DNA of the CDR3: TGTGCCAGCAGCTTCTGGCCGACAGGGATGAACACTGAAGCTTTCTTT. This codes for CASSFWPTGMNTEAFF. The full variable domain, with the rest looked up from reference TRBV5-6 and TRBJ1-1, is DAGVTQSPTHLIKTRGQQVTLRCSPKSGHDTVSWYQQALGQGPQFIFQYYEEEERQRGNFPDRFSGHQFPNYSSELNVNALLLGDSALYLCASSFWPTGMNTEAFFGQGTRLTVV.

The chain has TRBV19 and TRBJ2-7; D unclear. Germline V CDR1 and CDR2: LNHDA, SQIVND (reference sequence). This CDR3 is 14 amino acids long. Trimming cost V 4 bases and J 2 bases, with 12 bases left between them. The CDR3, as DNA: TGTGCCAGTAGTACTCTAGGCGGTCCCTACGAGCAGTACTTC. It codes for CASSTLGGPYEQYF.

This chain connects TRBV4-3 to TRBJ1-4, with D perhaps matching TRBD1 (5 bases). V lost 9 bases and J 2 bases, leaving 13 bases between the germline ends. CDR1 is LGHNA, CDR2 YSLEER, per germline. This CDR3 is 14 amino acids long. The CDR3 is CASKNRDTNEKLFF. CDR3 nucleotide sequence: TGCGCCAGTAAAAACCGGGACACTAATGAAAAACTGTTTTTT.

Note on this clone: Other DNA sequences in the same sample also yield this CDR3. This rearrangement joins TRBV11-2 to TRBJ2-1; 7 positions agree with TRBD2. CDR1 SGHAT and CDR2 FQNNGV come from the germline V gene. The CDR3 spans 14 residues. Unmatched junction bases numbered 3, after V lost 1 base and J lost 6 bases. CDR3 residues: CASSLGGSGNEQFF. As DNA, the CDR3 is TGTGCCAGCAGCTTAGGCGGGAGTGGCAATGAGCAGTTCTTC.